There are a few counts of the clone carrying this T cell receptor (beta chain). The sample is drawn from a study of T-cell reconstitution after alpha-beta-depleted transplantation in children. J gave up 0 bases and V 2 bases, and 16 bases lay outside the gene matches. CDR1 is LGHNA, CDR2 YNFKEQ, per germline. The CDR3 has 22 amino acids. Preparing the TCRbeta library involved the use of unique molecular identifiers. TCRdb independently ran MiXCR on the PCR reads; one entry per CDR3 protein. The table shows nearly 400,000 distinct CDR3 sequences, with over 20% occurring only once. This TCR derives from a human donor who donated a stem cell graft to a child with acute myeloid leukemia. This chain uses TRBV4-2 with TRBJ2-3, with TRBD2 identical over 14 bases. The sequencing used PBMCs from the stem cell graft donor, collected from the stem cell graft. CDR3 in DNA: TGTGCCAGCAGCCAAATCCCCGGGACTAGCGGGAGACCCCACACTAGCACAGATACGCAGTATTTT. It translates to CASSQIPGTSGRPHTSTDTQYF.